A selection of T cell receptor beta chains follows, all from one sample in a study of CD8 T cells in Susac syndrome. TCRdb used MiXCR to reprocess the immunoSEQ multiplex PCR reads, holding one entry per CDR3 protein. This sample has about 120,000 distinct CDR3 sequences; 92% occur once, and the top ten carry around 0.15%. Specimen: CD4+ T cells from PBMCs. The receptors originated from a human donor in good health. CDR3s include the opening cysteine and the closing phenylalanine or tryptophan. D genes are given only for firm matches. The size field is filled for only some rows; it gives once, few, many or a size class.

J	V	D	size	DNA	CDR3
TRBJ2-3	TRBV10-3	.	.	TGTGCCATCAGTGCGAGAGGCGGGACAGATACGCAGTATTTT	CAISARGGTDTQYF
TRBJ2-5	TRBV12-5	.	.	TGTGCTAGTGGTTTGGAAACAGAGCAAGAGACCCAGTACTTC	CASGLETEQETQYF
TRBJ1-1	TRBV19	TRBD1	.	TGTGCCAGCTCCTGGACAGGGGGGGAGGAAGCTTTCTTT	CASSWTGGEEAFF
TRBJ2-7	TRBV29-1	.	.	TGCAGCGTGCGGGACTCCGCCTACGAGCAGTACTTC	CSVRDSAYEQYF
TRBJ1-2	TRBV7-3	TRBD1	.	TGTGCCAGCAGCTCGGGACAGGGGGCAAGAGGCTACACCTTC	CASSSGQGARGYTF
TRBJ1-1	TRBV6-5	TRBD1	.	TGTGCCAGCAGAGCCGGGACAGCGAACACTGAAGCTTTCTTT	CASRAGTANTEAFF
TRBJ1-1	TRBV7-9	.	.	TGTGCCAGCAGCTTACTCTCGGTCGGGAACACTGAAGCTTTCTTT	CASSLLSVGNTEAFF
TRBJ2-1	TRBV6-2/TRBV6-3	TRBD1	.	TGTGCCAGCACCAACCCTTGGCAGGGGACAGGGAAAAACAATGAGCAGTTCTTC	CASTNPWQGTGKNNEQFF
TRBJ2-1	TRBV19	.	.	TGTGCCAGCCGGGACAACCCTTACAATGAGCAGTTCTTC	CASRDNPYNEQFF
TRBJ2-7	TRBV3-1	TRBD1	.	TGTGCCAGCAGCCAACCCGGGACAGGGAACCACGAGCAGTACTTC	CASSQPGTGNHEQYF
TRBJ2-7	TRBV10-3	TRBD1	.	TGTGCCATCAGTGAGAATAGGGACAGGGGGTACGAGCAGTACTTC	CAISENRDRGYEQYF
TRBJ1-1	TRBV4-1	TRBD1	.	TGCGCCAGCAGCCAAGAAGGACAGGGGGCGGGCATGAACACTGAAGCTTTCTTT	CASSQEGQGAGMNTEAFF
TRBJ1-5	TRBV6-2/TRBV6-3	.	.	TGTGCCAGCAGTTACGCATCGCAGCCCCAGCATTTT	CASSYASQPQHF
TRBJ1-6	TRBV30	.	.	TGTGCCTGGAGTGTAGGTCAATTTACGGACGGGGCTCGATCACCCCTCCACTTT	CAWSVGQFTDGARSPLHF
TRBJ2-1	TRBV5-1	TRBD1	.	TGCGCCAGCAGCTTGGACCCAGGGGGCAATGAGCAGTTCTTC	CASSLDPGGNEQFF
TRBJ2-5	TRBV4-2	.	.	TGTGCCAGCAGCCGGACGACCTCGTCTACCCCGCAAGAGACCCAGTACTTC	CASSRTTSSTPQETQYF
TRBJ2-1	TRBV7-9	TRBD2	once	TGTGCCAGCAGCTTTCCTATAGCGGGAGGGCCGGGGAATGAGCAGTTCTTC	CASSFPIAGGPGNEQFF